This is a list of T cell receptor beta chains from one sample in a study of blood T cell repertoires in COVID-19. Sequenced by immunoSEQ multiplex PCR; TCRdb stores in-frame clones only, minus some. The table records 250,000 to 400,000 clones, around nine tenths of them present only once. The sequencing sample was made of peripheral blood. Source of these receptors: a man aged 50-60 years with active or convalescent COVID-19. The CDR3 runs from the conserved cysteine through the conserved F or W. The D gene is left open where the match is weak. The size field is filled for only some rows; it gives once, few, many or a size class.

NA,TRBJ1-1,NA,TRBV18,TGTGCCAGCTCGCGACAGGTCCGGGCTAACACTGAAGCTTTCTTT,CASSRQVRANTEAFF
NA,TRBJ1-2,NA,TRBV12-3/TRBV12-4,TGTGCCAGCAGTTTGAGAAACTATGGCTACACCTTC,CASSLRNYGYTF
NA,TRBJ2-1,NA,TRBV27,TGTGCCAGCTCGACCTGGTGGCGGGAACCCTCCTACAATGAGCAGTTCTTC,CASSTWWREPSYNEQFF
TRBD1,TRBJ2-2,NA,TRBV9,TGTGCCAGCAGCCCTTTCCGGGACAGCCCGACCGGGGAGCTGTTTTTT,CASSPFRDSPTGELFF
TRBD1,TRBJ1-1,NA,TRBV27,TGTGCCAGCAGGGGACAGGGGGCAGTGGGGAACACTGAAGCTTTCTTT,CASRGQGAVGNTEAFF
NA,TRBJ2-6,NA,TRBV5-1,TGCGCCAGCAGCTCGACAGCTGTCTCTGGGGCCAACGTCCTGACTTTC,CASSSTAVSGANVLTF
TRBD1,TRBJ2-7,NA,TRBV7-9,TGTGCCAGCAGCTTAGGGCCAGGGGGCCTTGATTTGTACTTC,CASSLGPGGLDLYF
NA,TRBJ1-1,NA,TRBV18,TGTGCCAGCTCAACTTCAAGGACAGTGGAGACTGAAGCTTTCTTT,CASSTSRTVETEAFF
TRBD1,TRBJ2-1,NA,TRBV19,TGTGCCAGTAGCCTCTTTGGACAGGTTTCCTACAATGAGCAGTTCTTC,CASSLFGQVSYNEQFF
NA,TRBJ1-6,NA,TRBV6-2/TRBV6-3,TGTGCCAGCAGTCCCGGGACCTATAATTCACCCCTCCACTTT,CASSPGTYNSPLHF
NA,TRBJ1-1,NA,TRBV29-1,TGCAGCGTCGAGGGAGTAGCGCCTGAAGCTTTCTTT,CSVEGVAPEAFF
TRBD2,TRBJ2-1,once,TRBV6-5,TGTGCCAGCAGTTACTCGCTGACGTTCGGGGGGGAGGAGTTCTTC,CASSYSLTFGGEEFF
NA,TRBJ2-7,NA,TRBV11-3,TGTGCCAGCAGCTTACAGACAGGCCCTACAATCGAGCAGTACTTC,CASSLQTGPTIEQYF
NA,TRBJ1-3,NA,TRBV5-5,TGTGCCAGCAGCTTACCCCCCCGGGAGGGGAACACCATATATTTT,CASSLPPREGNTIYF
NA,TRBJ1-2,NA,TRBV7-2,TGTGCCAGCAGCTTAAGTCGCGGGGGTCGGGGCTATGGCTACACCTTC,CASSLSRGGRGYGYTF
NA,TRBJ1-3,once,TRBV18,TGTGCCAGCTCACCACAGAATCTACTCTCTGGAAACACCATATATTTT,CASSPQNLLSGNTIYF
TRBD1,TRBJ1-1,NA,TRBV30,TGTGCCTGGGGGGGACAGCAGAACACTGAAGCTTTCTTT,CAWGGQQNTEAFF
NA,TRBJ1-6,NA,TRBV5-4,TGTGCCAGCAGCTCGTTAACTAGCTCCTATAATTCACCCCTCCACTTT,CASSSLTSSYNSPLHF
NA,TRBJ2-6,NA,TRBV7-3,TGTGCCAGCAGCTCCCCAGGGGTCTACTCTGGGGCCAACGTCCTGACTTTC,CASSSPGVYSGANVLTF
TRBD1,TRBJ1-1,NA,TRBV7-7,TGTGCTAGCAGTCGCGACAGGGGGACTGAAGCTTTCTTT,CASSRDRGTEAFF
TRBD2,TRBJ2-3,NA,TRBV4-1,TGCGCCAGCAGCCAAGGGTTCGGGGGAGGGAGCACAGATACGCAGTATTTT,CASSQGFGGGSTDTQYF
NA,TRBJ2-4,NA,TRBV7-9,TGTGCCAGCAGCTTTGTCGGCGGAGTAGCCAAAAACATTCAGTACTTC,CASSFVGGVAKNIQYF
NA,TRBJ2-6,NA,TRBV29-1,TGCAGCGTTCTGGGGGAGGGGGGCTCAGGAACTGGGGCCAACGTCCTGACTTTC,CSVLGEGGSGTGANVLTF
NA,TRBJ2-7,NA,TRBV19,TGTGCCAGTTCCCCGGGAGCATACGAGCAGTACTTC,CASSPGAYEQYF
TRBD1,TRBJ2-1,NA,TRBV18,TGTGCCAGCTCACCTCCGGGACAGGGTGGGCATGAGCAGTTCTTC,CASSPPGQGGHEQFF
NA,TRBJ2-7,NA,TRBV7-8,TGTGCCAGCAGCCACCCCACTAGCCGGAACTTCTACGAGCAGTACTTC,CASSHPTSRNFYEQYF
TRBD1,TRBJ2-7,NA,TRBV3-1/TRBV3-2,TGTGCCAGCAGACTACTGGACAGGGACGAGCAGTACTTC,CASRLLDRDEQYF
TRBD2,TRBJ2-1,NA,TRBV10-3,TGTGCCATCAGCTTGACTAGCGGGAGTTTCCATGAGCAGTTCTTC,CAISLTSGSFHEQFF
TRBD1,TRBJ2-3,NA,TRBV24-1,TGTGCCACCAGTGATCCGCAGCGGACAGGGGGTAGGACAGATACGCAGTATTTT,CATSDPQRTGGRTDTQYF
NA,TRBJ2-1,NA,TRBV27,TGTGCCAGCAGATTCACAGGAGGGAATGAGCAGTTCTTC,CASRFTGGNEQFF
NA,TRBJ2-3,NA,TRBV6-4,TGTGCCAGCAGTGACTCGCACTCCACAGATACGCAGTATTTT,CASSDSHSTDTQYF
TRBD2,TRBJ2-3,NA,TRBV19,TGTGCCAGTAGTTCAGCGGGAGGGGGCACAGATACGCAGTATTTT,CASSSAGGGTDTQYF
NA,TRBJ2-6,NA,TRBV2,TGTGCCAGCAGTGAATTGAGCTCTGGGGCCAACGTCCTGACTTTC,CASSELSSGANVLTF
TRBD1,TRBJ2-7,NA,TRBV5-1,TGCGCCAGCAGCTGGGACAGGGGAATGGGCGAGCAGTACTTC,CASSWDRGMGEQYF
TRBD2,TRBJ2-1,few,TRBV5-4,TGTGCCAGCAGCTCGGGACTAGCGGGAGTAAAGAATGAGCAGTTCTTC,CASSSGLAGVKNEQFF
TRBD1,TRBJ1-4,NA,TRBV4-2,TGTGCCAGCAGCCAGTATAAGCTTGACAGGGGGCGAAGTGAAAAACTGTTTTTT,CASSQYKLDRGRSEKLFF
NA,TRBJ2-7,NA,TRBV20-1,TGCAGTGCTAGTGTGGGGCAGGGGTTCGACGAGCAGTACTTC,CSASVGQGFDEQYF
TRBD1,TRBJ2-1,NA,TRBV28,TGTGCCAGCAGTCCGGGACAGGTCAATGAGCAGTTCTTC,CASSPGQVNEQFF
TRBD2,TRBJ2-1,once,TRBV29-1,TGCAGCGTCGGGACTAGCGGGGCCCCTGAGCAGTTCTTC,CSVGTSGAPEQFF
NA,TRBJ1-1,few,TRBV5-5,TGTGCCAGCAGCTGGGCTGACCCCACTGAAGCTTTCTTT,CASSWADPTEAFF
NA,TRBJ1-1,NA,TRBV18,TGTGCCAGCTCACCTTCGACAGCTAACACTGAAGCTTTCTTT,CASSPSTANTEAFF
NA,TRBJ2-7,NA,TRBV19,TGTGCCACCAAAAGGAGGGACCAGTACGAGCAGTACTTC,CATKRRDQYEQYF
NA,TRBJ1-4,NA,TRBV18,TGTGCCAGCTCCTCGGACAGCCTCCATAATGAAAAACTGTTTTTT,CASSSDSLHNEKLFF
TRBD2,TRBJ2-1,NA,TRBV28,TGTGCCAGCAATCCACTAGCGGGAGGCAGGAAGGGCTACAATGAGCAGTTCTTC,CASNPLAGGRKGYNEQFF
TRBD1,TRBJ2-1,NA,TRBV2,TGTGCCAGCAAGGACAGGGCAGGGGGGAAGCAGTTCTTC,CASKDRAGGKQFF
TRBD1,TRBJ1-5,NA,TRBV28,TGTGCCAGCAGTGGAGACAGGGAAGCTCAGCCCCAGCATTTT,CASSGDREAQPQHF
NA,TRBJ1-3,NA,TRBV19,TGTGCCAGTAGTTCAGGACAGAGCTCTGGAAACACCATATATTTT,CASSSGQSSGNTIYF
TRBD2,TRBJ2-3,NA,TRBV20-1,TGCAGTGCTAGTCCCTCTCGCGGGAGCGGTGCAGATACGCAGTATTTT,CSASPSRGSGADTQYF
NA,TRBJ1-5,few,TRBV30,TGTGCCTGGGGGGAACAGGGCGTTCAGCCCCAGCATTTT,CAWGEQGVQPQHF
NA,TRBJ2-3,NA,TRBV28,TGTGCCAGCAGTGGGCCGACAGTGAGCACAGATACGCAGTATTTT,CASSGPTVSTDTQYF
TRBD1,TRBJ2-1,NA,TRBV2,TGTGCCAGCAGTTGGACAGGAACGGCCTACAATGAGCAGTTCTTC,CASSWTGTAYNEQFF
NA,TRBJ1-1,NA,TRBV19,TGTGCCAGTAGTATTAGCGGAAACACTGAAGCTTTCTTT,CASSISGNTEAFF
NA,TRBJ2-5,once,TRBV18,TGTGCCAGCTCACCAGAGGAAGAGACCCAGTACTTC,CASSPEEETQYF
TRBD1,TRBJ1-5,NA,TRBV19,TGTGCCAGTAGAGGACAGGGCGATCAGCCCCAGCATTTT,CASRGQGDQPQHF
TRBD2,TRBJ2-7,NA,TRBV10-1,TGCGCCAGCAGCGATAGCGGGAAGCCTTTGGACGAGCAGTACTTC,CASSDSGKPLDEQYF
TRBD1,TRBJ2-7,few,TRBV5-5,TGTGCCAGCAGCTCCGGACAGGGGTATCCGTACGAGCAGTACTTC,CASSSGQGYPYEQYF
NA,TRBJ1-1,NA,TRBV6-5,TGTGCCAGCAGTTACGGGCAGTTGAACACTGAAGCTTTCTTT,CASSYGQLNTEAFF